One sample yielded the 23 T cell receptor beta chains listed below, sequenced in a study of OX40 agonist ivuxolimab in advanced cancers. Libraries were constructed by the immunoSEQ multiplex PCR assay. Not all clones reach the TCRdb copy of this immuneACCESS table, which keeps in-frame sequences only. Checked studies attribute under half of the gap to unresolved V genes and leave the rest unexplained. The sample table shows approximately 22,000 clones, and about 85% are seen once. The leading ten clones occupy around 25% of the sample. The sample was CD4+ or CD8+ T cells sorted from blood, taken in a trial of the OX40 agonist ivuxolimab. These receptors all come from an adult with an advanced solid tumor such as melanoma, head and neck, liver or kidney cancer.

This rearrangement joins TRBV9 to TRBJ2-5, with 7 positions matching TRBD2. CDR3 length: 16 residues. With V trimmed by 0 bases and J by 5 bases, 10 bases remained unmatched. Germline V CDR1 and CDR2: SGDLS, YYNGEE. CDR3 residues: CASSVGQSGTLETQYF. The CDR3 nucleotides are TGTGCCAGCAGCGTAGGACAGAGCGGGACTTTGGAGACCCAGTACTTC.

The chain couples TRBV5-4 to TRBJ1-3; D possibly corresponds to TRBD1 (5 bases). The CDR3 is 15 amino acids. Looked up from germline, CDR1 is SGHNT and CDR2 is YYREEE (reference sequence). V gave up 4 bases and J gave up 7 bases, with 18 bases separating them. CDR3 DNA: TGTGCCAGCAGCGTCGGGACGGGGTATGGGAACACCATATATTTT. Amino acids: CASSVGTGYGNTIYF.

The rearrangement links TRBV6-5 to TRBJ1-2; possible D gene TRBD1, 5 bases. Trimming pared 6 bases from V and 7 bases from J, leaving 12 bases between. The germline CDR1 and CDR2 sequences are MNHEY and SVGAGI. The CDR3 is 12 residues long. CDR3 sequence (DNA): TGTGCCAGCAGCCCGGTTGGGGGTGGCTACACCTTC. Its protein product is CASSPVGGGYTF.

This chain connects TRBV28 to TRBJ2-1; D gene unclear. The V gene's germline CDR1 is MDHEN and CDR2 SYDVKM. This CDR3 is built from 15 residues. Trimming shortened V by 3 bases and J by 1 base, and 10 bases separated the two germline ends. CDR3 loop: CASSLAERSYNEQFF. For the CDR3, the DNA is TGTGCCAGCAGTTTGGCGGAGCGATCCTACAATGAGCAGTTCTTC.

The J gene is TRBJ2-1, the V gene TRBV28; 11 nucleotides align to TRBD2. CDR3 length equals 15 residues. The V gene end was trimmed by 2 bases and the J gene end by 10 bases; junction bases not matched to a gene: 7. Germline CDR1 and CDR2: MDHEN and SYDVKM. CDR3 nucleotides: TGTGCCAGCAGTTTAAAACTAGCGGGGGCCCCGGAGCAGTTCTTC. Its protein is CASSLKLAGAPEQFF. Looking up the rest from reference TRBV28 and TRBJ2-1 gives the full variable domain: DVKVTQSSRYLVKRTGEKVFLECVQDMDHENMFWYRQDPGLGLRLIYFSYDVKMKEKGDIPEGYSVSREKKERFSLILESASTNQTSMYLCASSLKLAGAPEQFFGPGTRLTVL.

The CDR3 coding sequence is TGTGCCAGCAGCAGCGGGAGCTCCTACGAGCAGTACTTC. Encoded protein: CASSSGSSYEQYF. The chain is built from TRBV27 and TRBJ2-7; 8 nucleotides match TRBD2. With V trimmed by 6 bases and J by 0 bases, 1 base remained unmatched. The germline V gene has CDR1 MNHEY and CDR2 SMNVEV (reference sequence). This CDR3 is 13 amino acids long.

In DNA form, the CDR3 reads TGCGCCAGCAGGGCTACCGGGGAGCTGTTTTTT. This codes for CASRATGELFF. This chain uses TRBV10-2 with TRBJ2-2; D is ambiguous. Trimming cost V 6 bases and J 5 bases, with 4 bases left between them. The V gene's germline CDR1 is WSHSY and CDR2 SAAADI. The CDR3 is 11 amino acids.

This chain links TRBV4-3 with TRBJ2-7; D is ambiguous. CDR1 is LGHNA, CDR2 YSLEER, per germline. V was shortened by 1 base and J by 3 bases, with 13 bases between the two germline ends. The CDR3 consists of 15 residues. CDR3 amino acids: CASSQAFVGYYEQYF. CDR3 DNA: TGCGCCAGCAGCCAAGCCTTTGTGGGCTACTACGAGCAGTACTTC.

The J gene is TRBJ2-1, the V gene TRBV27; D uncertain. Germline values: CDR1 MNHEY, CDR2 SMNVEV (reference sequence). The CDR3 runs to 16 residues. Between the trimmed V and J ends, which lost 3 bases and 0 bases, there was a span of 12 bases. CDR3 loop: CASSFYQTSSYNEQFF. DNA of the CDR3: TGTGCCAGCAGTTTTTACCAGACCAGCTCCTACAATGAGCAGTTCTTC.

The V gene is TRBV14, the J gene TRBJ2-2; D is possibly TRBD1 (6 bases). From germline, CDR1 is SGHDN and CDR2 FVKESK. CDR3 length equals 13 residues. V shed 7 bases and J shed 6 bases, with 12 bases lying between them. The DNA of the CDR3 is TGTGCCAGCACCCTCTCAGGGGCCGGGGAGCTGTTTTTT. This sequence encodes CASTLSGAGELFF.

The chain has TRBV4-3 and TRBJ2-3; 13 bases line up with TRBD2. V lost 3 bases and J lost 6; bases outside the gene matches: 6. CDR1 and CDR2 from the germline V gene are LGHNA and YSLEER. The CDR3 extends over 16 amino acids. CDR3 in amino acids: CASSHWTSGGVDTQYF. Written as DNA, the CDR3 is TGCGCCAGCAGCCATTGGACTAGCGGGGGTGTGGATACGCAGTATTTT.

The CDR3 loop is CASSLRQGVRNTEAFF. CDR3 nucleotide sequence: TGTGCCAGTAGTCTCCGACAGGGGGTTAGGAACACTGAAGCTTTCTTT. This chain connects TRBV19 to TRBJ1-1, with 9 bases identical to TRBD1. Germline CDR1 LNHDA, CDR2 SQIVND (reference sequence). The CDR3 extends over 16 amino acids. J lost 1 base, V lost 5 bases, and 8 bases had no gene match.

CDR3 residues: CAISDRGEETQYF. As DNA, the CDR3 is TGTGCCATCAGTGACAGGGGAGAGGAGACCCAGTACTTC. This chain uses TRBV10-3 with TRBJ2-5; perhaps TRBD1 as D (6 bases). Trimming left V 3 bases short and J 5 bases short, with 10 bases between. CDR1 is ENHRY and CDR2 is SYGVKD in the germline V gene. This CDR3 contains 13 residues.

V usage is TRBV7-9 and J usage is TRBJ2-1; D is possibly TRBD1 (6 bases). Germline V CDR1 and CDR2: SEHNR, FQNEAQ (reference sequence). Trimming left V 2 bases short and J 9 bases short, with 8 bases between. The CDR3 is 12 amino acids. CDR3 bases: TGTGCCAGCAGCTTAAACAGGGTTGAGCAGTTCTTC. Its protein product is CASSLNRVEQFF.

This clone was seen only a few times. The chain is built from TRBV20-1 and TRBJ2-1; no clear D gene. The CDR3 is 11 amino acids. V shed 5 bases and J shed 6 bases, with 8 bases lying between them. Per germline, CDR1 DFQATT and CDR2 SNEGSKA (reference sequence). The CDR3 reads CSAEEVNEQFF. Here the CDR3 DNA reads TGCAGTGCTGAAGAGGTCAATGAGCAGTTCTTC.

This clone was picked up a small number of times. The chain couples TRBV11-3 to TRBJ2-5; the match to TRBD2 covers 13 bases. The germline V gene has CDR1 SGHNT and CDR2 YENEEA. CDR3 length: 15 residues. The V segment lost 6 bases and the J segment 5 bases; nucleotides outside the gene matches: 6. The chain's CDR3 is CASRPPGLAGETQYF. As DNA, the CDR3 is TGTGCCAGCAGACCCCCGGGACTAGCGGGGGAGACCCAGTACTTC.

The genes are TRBV5-8 and TRBJ1-6, with D possibly being TRBD1 (5 bases). The germline V and J ends were trimmed by 0 bases and 9 bases, with 13 bases remaining between them. The CDR3 sequence is 15 residues long. The germline CDR1 and CDR2 sequences are SGHTS and YDEGEE. Written as DNA, the CDR3 is TGTGCCAGCAGCTTGGCCCCCCAGGGTGGTTCACCCCTCCACTTT. The encoded protein is CASSLAPQGGSPLHF.

The J gene is TRBJ2-1, the V gene TRBV27, with 8 positions matching TRBD1. Losses at the gene ends were 6 bases for V and 1 base for J; bases not matched to a gene: 2. The germline V gene encodes CDR1 MNHEY and CDR2 SMNVEV (reference sequence). CDR3 length: 14 amino acids. This chain's CDR3 is CASRTGASYNEQFF. In DNA form, the CDR3 reads TGTGCCAGCAGGACAGGGGCTTCCTACAATGAGCAGTTCTTC.

A word on this clone: The junction differs from germline at one of its ends, possibly a read error. The chain is built from TRBV2 and TRBJ2-7; weak D call: TRBD1 (6 bases). Germline V CDR1 and CDR2: SNHLY, FYNNEI. The CDR3 loop spans 15 amino acids. The CDR3 DNA follows: TGCGCCAGCAGCCATATACTCGGGACACTCTACGGGCAGTACTTC. Translating gives CASSHILGTLYGQYF.

This chain connects TRBV27 to TRBJ2-7; D uncertain. V gave up 6 bases and J gave up 5 bases, with 8 bases separating them. Germline CDR1 MNHEY, CDR2 SMNVEV (reference sequence). There are 11 residues in the CDR3. CDR3 loop: CASRDIDEQYF. In DNA form, the CDR3 reads TGTGCCAGCAGAGACATCGACGAGCAGTACTTC.

The V call is TRBV2, the J call TRBJ2-7, with 12 bases identical to TRBD2. The CDR3 totals 14 residues. V shed 6 bases, J shed 7 bases, and the junction held 7 bases outside the gene matches. CDR1 is SNHLY, CDR2 FYNNEI, per germline. In DNA form, the CDR3 reads TGTGCCAGCAGGACTAGCGGGGGCGTACGGGAGCAGTACTTC. This translates into CASRTSGGVREQYF.

This chain joins TRBV5-1 and TRBJ1-1; D gene ambiguous. V was cut by 2 bases and J by 0 bases, with 14 bases left in between. The CDR3 is 16 residues long. CDR1 SGHRS and CDR2 YFSETQ come from the germline V gene. CDR3 nucleotide sequence: TGCGCCAGCAGCTTCCTTTTTTCGGAGGTGAACACTGAAGCTTTCTTT. This encodes CASSFLFSEVNTEAFF.

Concerning this clone: Germline and junction disagree at one end, which may indicate a read error. The V gene is TRBV27, the J gene TRBJ2-3; the match to TRBD2 covers 11 bases. Germline assignment: CDR1 MNHEY and CDR2 SMNVEV (reference sequence). CDR3 length: 17 residues. CDR3 nucleotides: TGTGCCAGCAGTTACAGTAGCGGGAGGGCCGGCACAGATGCGCAGTATTTT. Encoded protein: CASSYSSGRAGTDAQYF.